Here is one TCR beta chain with its context. The antigen is undetermined. The source of the sample is a study of cytomegalovirus exposure and HLA in healthy donors. Broader study findings: High specificity and sensitivity for cytomegalovirus status were reported for the classifier. Specificity for CMV antigens was confirmed in vitro for a few of the CMV-associated chains.

Healthy bone marrow donors made up the donor group. PCR was performed using 60 Vbeta and 13 Jbeta primers. Assay: immunoSEQ multiplex PCR; the TCRdb copy retains only in-frame clones and omits some. The table shows fewer than 200,000 clones, with more than 80% occurring only once. The CDR3 extends over 11 amino acids. Germline V gene sequence: CDR1 SQVTM, CDR2 ANQGSEA. V was cut by 3 bases and J by 5 bases, with 7 bases left in between. The clonotype originates from a boy between 5 and 17 years old in good health and CMV-seronegative. The chain joins TRBV29-1 to TRBJ1-2, with unresolved D. Sequencing was performed on PBMCs. The CDR3 loop reads CSVDGVYGYTF. CDR3 DNA sequence: TGCAGCGTTGATGGAGTTTATGGCTACACCTTC.